One sample yielded the 17 T cell receptor beta chains listed below, sequenced in a study of blood T cell repertoires in COVID-19. The method was immunoSEQ multiplex PCR; TCRdb's version includes in-frame clones alone and lacks a portion of them. In the table there are approximately 500,000 clones, approximately 91% of which are singletons. The material sequenced was peripheral blood. All receptors come from a woman in her forties or fifties with COVID-19, enrolled during active disease.

This chain links TRBV28 with TRBJ1-3, with a weak D call TRBD1 (5 bases). CDR3 length equals 16 residues. Trimming removed 2 bases from V and 0 bases from J, with 11 bases in between. CDR1 and CDR2 from the germline V gene are MDHEN and SYDVKM. CDR3: CASSLGGGPSGNTIYF. CDR3 nucleotide sequence: TGTGCCAGCAGTTTAGGGGGGGGACCCTCTGGAAACACCATATATTTT.

This clone was observed a few times. The chain couples TRBV27 to TRBJ1-1, with D unclear. The V end was cut by 6 bases, the J end by 5 bases, with 13 bases between. CDR1 is MNHEY, CDR2 SMNVEV, per germline (reference sequence). The CDR3 runs 13 residues. DNA of the CDR3: TGTGCCAGCAGCCAAGCCAGGCGAACTGAAGCTTTCTTT. This gives the protein CASSQARRTEAFF.

The genes are TRBV3-1 (or the pseudogene TRBV3-2) and TRBJ2-3; the D is unclear. V lost 0 bases and J 1 base, leaving 11 bases between the germline ends. The CDR3 has 16 residues. Germline assignment: CDR1 LGHDT and CDR2 YNNKEL (reference sequence). This CDR3 is CASSQDVAVGTDTQYF. In DNA, the CDR3 is TGTGCCAGCAGCCAAGATGTGGCAGTGGGCACAGATACGCAGTATTTT.

The J gene is TRBJ1-2, the V gene TRBV4-2, with D possibly matching TRBD1 (6 bases). Trimming shortened V by 2 bases and J by 0 bases, and 13 bases separated the two germline ends. Germline V gene lookup returns CDR1 LGHNA and CDR2 YNFKEQ. The CDR3 is 16 residues long. The CDR3 spells CASSQNSGQTNYGYTF. CDR3 in DNA: TGTGCCAGCAGCCAAAATTCAGGACAGACTAACTATGGCTACACCTTC.

This chain links TRBV5-1 with TRBJ2-7; 10 bases agree with TRBD2. Germline V lookup: CDR1 SGHRS, CDR2 YFSETQ. After removal of 4 bases from V and 2 bases from J, the junction contained 6 bases not matched to a gene. This CDR3 contains 15 residues. Here the CDR3 DNA reads TGCGCCAGCAGCCCAACTAGCGGGGAGGCCTACGAGCAGTACTTC. Translated: CASSPTSGEAYEQYF.

In its sample, this clone was seen a few times. This chain joins TRBV2 and TRBJ1-2, with a possible D match to TRBD1 (6 bases). There are 14 residues in the CDR3. The germline V gene encodes CDR1 SNHLY and CDR2 FYNNEI. V was shortened by 3 bases and J by 8 bases, with 16 bases between the two germline ends. The CDR3 DNA follows: TGTGCCAGCAGTGATCCTGACAGGCGCCCGGGCTACACCTTC. Translating gives CASSDPDRRPGYTF.

V is TRBV9 and J is TRBJ1-1, with TRBD1 identical over 9 bases. V trimming: 4 bases; J trimming: 3 bases; junction bases outside the gene matches: 4. The CDR3 contains 14 residues. The germline V gene encodes CDR1 SGDLS and CDR2 YYNGEE. CDR3 sequence reads: CASSYRGQDTEAFF. For the CDR3, the DNA is TGTGCCAGCAGCTACAGGGGGCAGGACACTGAAGCTTTCTTT.

The chain uses TRBV28 and TRBJ1-4, with 9 positions matching TRBD1. Germline V gene sequence: CDR1 MDHEN, CDR2 SYDVKM. The trim removed 2 bases at V and 8 bases at J, leaving 6 bases unmatched. The CDR3 length is 15 residues. The CDR3 spells CASSLPSGQGEKLFF. In nucleotides, the CDR3 is TGTGCCAGCAGTTTACCGTCCGGACAGGGGGAAAAACTGTTTTTT.

This chain joins TRBV4-1 and TRBJ1-1; TRBD1 might be the D (6 bases). The CDR3 loop spans 14 amino acids. V was cut by 4 bases and J by 0 bases, with 9 bases left in between. CDR1 is MGHRA, CDR2 YSYEKL, per germline. This CDR3 is CASSPGQMNTEAFF. Here the CDR3 DNA reads TGCGCCAGCAGCCCCGGACAGATGAACACTGAAGCTTTCTTT.

This CDR3 is CASSRNTQRANTEAFF. The CDR3 DNA reads as TGTGCCAGTAGTAGGAACACCCAGAGGGCGAACACTGAAGCTTTCTTT. J is TRBJ1-1 and V is TRBV19; unclear D gene. Germline V gene lookup returns CDR1 LNHDA and CDR2 SQIVND (reference sequence). The CDR3 extends over 16 amino acids. V gave up 4 bases and J gave up 1 base, with 16 bases separating them.

The J gene is TRBJ2-1, the V gene TRBV13, with 8 positions matching TRBD2. CDR1 and CDR2 (germline): PRHDT, FYEKMQ (reference sequence). V lost 4 bases and J lost 5; bases outside the gene matches: 10. This CDR3 region has 16 residues. The CDR3 DNA reads as TGTGCCAGCAGCTCCGGGGGGGAAAGCTTTAACAATGAGCAGTTCTTC. Translated, it gives CASSSGGESFNNEQFF.

The V gene is TRBV5-4, the J gene TRBJ2-1, with 8 positions matching TRBD1. The CDR3 has 15 residues. J was trimmed by 1 base and V by 2 bases; bases with no gene match: 2. Germline V CDR1 and CDR2: SGHNT, YYREEE (reference sequence). CDR3: CASSFGDRSYNEQFF. The CDR3, as DNA: TGTGCCAGCAGCTTTGGGGACAGGTCCTACAATGAGCAGTTCTTC.

The CDR3 here is CASSSVGRHQPQHF. The CDR3 coding sequence is TGTGCCAGCAGTTCTGTGGGGCGGCATCAGCCCCAGCATTTT. The chain uses TRBV28 and TRBJ1-5; the D gene is possibly TRBD1 (5 bases). This CDR3 is built from 14 residues. V shed 4 bases and J shed 5 bases, with 12 bases lying between them. Germline CDR1 reads MDHEN; CDR2 reads SYDVKM.

The rearrangement links TRBV30 to TRBJ1-1; TRBD1 might be the D (6 bases). Germline CDR1 reads GTSNPN; CDR2 reads SVGIG (reference sequence). This CDR3 region has 14 residues. V lost 3 bases to trimming and J lost 1 base, with 12 bases between them. CDR3 nucleotides: TGTGCCTGGAGCCGGGGACACCCGAACACTGAAGCTTTCTTT. It specifies CAWSRGHPNTEAFF.

The rearrangement links TRBV9 to TRBJ2-3; 11 bases map to TRBD2. CDR3 size: 14 residues. Per the germline V gene, CDR1 is SGDLS and CDR2 is YYNGEE. Trimming cost V 3 bases and J 6 bases; bases outside gene matches: 3. The CDR3 bases are TGTGCCAGCAGCGCCCCTAGCGGGGGGGATACGCAGTATTTT. Residues: CASSAPSGGDTQYF.

The chain is built from TRBV3-1 (or the pseudogene TRBV3-2) and TRBJ2-2; 10 bases map to TRBD1. This CDR3 has 16 residues. The V segment lost 1 base and the J segment 5 bases; nucleotides outside the gene matches: 4. Germline V lookup: CDR1 LGHDT, CDR2 YNNKEL (reference sequence). CDR3 amino acids: CASSQGGTGVTGELFF. The CDR3 DNA reads TGTGCCAGCAGCCAAGGCGGGACAGGGGTAACCGGGGAGCTGTTTTTT.

The chain carries TRBV6-6 and TRBJ1-2; 10 bases line up with TRBD1. V was clipped by 6 bases and J by 8 bases; unmatched bases: 6. CDR1 MNHNY and CDR2 SVGAGI come from the germline V gene (reference sequence). This CDR3 comprises 13 residues. CDR3 coding DNA: TGTGCCAGCAGCCCCGACAGGGGGCAAGGCTACACCTTC. Its protein product is CASSPDRGQGYTF.